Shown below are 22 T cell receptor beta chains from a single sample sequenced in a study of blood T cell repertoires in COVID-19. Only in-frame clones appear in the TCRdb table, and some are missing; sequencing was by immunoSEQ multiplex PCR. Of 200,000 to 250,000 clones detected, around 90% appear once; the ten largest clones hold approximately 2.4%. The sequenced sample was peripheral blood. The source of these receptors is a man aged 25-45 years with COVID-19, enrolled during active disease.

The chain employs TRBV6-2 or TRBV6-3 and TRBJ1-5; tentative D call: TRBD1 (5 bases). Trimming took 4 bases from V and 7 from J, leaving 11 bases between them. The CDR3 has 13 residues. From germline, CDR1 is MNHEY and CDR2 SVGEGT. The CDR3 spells CASSSAGKQPQHF. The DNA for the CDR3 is TGTGCCAGCAGTTCAGCAGGGAAACAGCCCCAGCATTTT.

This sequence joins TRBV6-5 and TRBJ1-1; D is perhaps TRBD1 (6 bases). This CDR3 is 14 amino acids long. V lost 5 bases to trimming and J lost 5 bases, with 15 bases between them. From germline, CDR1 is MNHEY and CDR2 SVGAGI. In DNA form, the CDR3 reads TGTGCCAGCAGTCTCCAGACAGGAAATACTGAAGCTTTCTTT. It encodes CASSLQTGNTEAFF.

CDR3 nucleotides: TGTGCCAGCAGTTACGGACAGCTGTATAATTCACCCCTCCACTTT. Its protein product is CASSYGQLYNSPLHF. The chain uses TRBV28 and TRBJ1-6; D might be TRBD1 (6 bases). Trimming took off 4 bases at V and 4 bases at J, with 11 bases between the two ends. The CDR3 length is 15 residues. CDR1 is MDHEN, CDR2 SYDVKM, per germline.

As DNA, the CDR3 is TGTGCCAGCAGCTTGGATAGCAGGGCCGGCTACACCTTC. Translating it yields CASSLDSRAGYTF. The V and J genes are TRBV5-4 and TRBJ1-2, with TRBD1 as a possible D gene (5 bases). CDR3 length: 13 amino acids. Trimming stripped 0 bases from V and 8 bases from J, with 11 bases between. Germline-derived CDR1 and CDR2 are SGHNT and YYREEE (reference sequence).

In DNA, the CDR3 is TGCGCCAGCAGCCAAGGGACAGGGGAAACAGATACGCAGTATTTT. Encoded protein: CASSQGTGETDTQYF. This chain uses TRBV4-3 with TRBJ2-3, with 9 bases lining up with TRBD1. The CDR3 contains 15 residues. V lost 1 base to trimming and J lost 3 bases; unmatched junction nucleotides: 2. Germline lookup yields CDR1 LGHNA and CDR2 YSLEER.

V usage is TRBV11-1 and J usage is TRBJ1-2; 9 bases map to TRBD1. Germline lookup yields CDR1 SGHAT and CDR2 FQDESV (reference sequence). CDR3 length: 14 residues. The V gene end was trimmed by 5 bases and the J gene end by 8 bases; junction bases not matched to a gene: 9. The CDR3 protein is CASSRRQGEGGYTF. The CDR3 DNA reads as TGTGCCAGCAGCAGACGACAGGGGGAGGGCGGCTACACCTTC.

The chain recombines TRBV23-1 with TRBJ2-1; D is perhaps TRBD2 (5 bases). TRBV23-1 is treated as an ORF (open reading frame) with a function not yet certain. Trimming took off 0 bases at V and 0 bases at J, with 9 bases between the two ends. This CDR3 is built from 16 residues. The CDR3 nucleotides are TGCGCCAGCAGTCAATCGGACCTAGCCTCCTACAATGAGCAGTTCTTC. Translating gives CASSQSDLASYNEQFF.

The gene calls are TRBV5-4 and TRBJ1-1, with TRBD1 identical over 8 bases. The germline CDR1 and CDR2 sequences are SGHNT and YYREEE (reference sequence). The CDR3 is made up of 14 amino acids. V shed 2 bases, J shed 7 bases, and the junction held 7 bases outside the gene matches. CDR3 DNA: TGTGCCAGCAGCTTTCCCGGGACAGGTTTTGAAGCTTTCTTT. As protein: CASSFPGTGFEAFF. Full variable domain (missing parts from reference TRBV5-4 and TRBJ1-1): ETGVTQSPTHLIKTRGQQVTLRCSSQSGHNTVSWYQQALGQGPQFIFQYYREEENGRGNFPPRFSGLQFPNYSSELNVNALELDDSALYLCASSFPGTGFEAFFGQGTRLTVV.

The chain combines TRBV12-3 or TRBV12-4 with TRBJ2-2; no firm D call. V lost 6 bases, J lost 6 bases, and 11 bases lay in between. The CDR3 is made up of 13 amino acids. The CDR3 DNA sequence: TGTGCCAGCAGCCCTGGGCCGGCCGGGGAGCTGTTTTTT. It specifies CASSPGPAGELFF.

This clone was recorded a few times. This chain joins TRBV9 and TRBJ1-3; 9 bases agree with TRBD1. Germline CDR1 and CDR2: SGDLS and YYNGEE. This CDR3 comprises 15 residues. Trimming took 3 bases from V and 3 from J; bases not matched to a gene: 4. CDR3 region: CASSEGQGFGNTIYF. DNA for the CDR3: TGTGCCAGCAGCGAGGGACAGGGCTTTGGAAACACCATATATTTT.

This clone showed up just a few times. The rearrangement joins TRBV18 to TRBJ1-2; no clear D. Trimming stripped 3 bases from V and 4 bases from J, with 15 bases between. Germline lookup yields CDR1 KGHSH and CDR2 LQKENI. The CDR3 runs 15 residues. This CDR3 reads CASSPLSEAGYGYTF. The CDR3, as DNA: TGTGCCAGCTCACCCTTATCGGAGGCCGGCTATGGCTACACCTTC. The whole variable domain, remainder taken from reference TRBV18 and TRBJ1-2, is NAGVMQNPRHLVRRRGQEARLRCSPMKGHSHVYWYRQLPEEGLKFMVYLQKENIIDESGMPKERFSAEFPKEGPSILRIQQVVRGDSAAYFCASSPLSEAGYGYTFGSGTRLTVV.

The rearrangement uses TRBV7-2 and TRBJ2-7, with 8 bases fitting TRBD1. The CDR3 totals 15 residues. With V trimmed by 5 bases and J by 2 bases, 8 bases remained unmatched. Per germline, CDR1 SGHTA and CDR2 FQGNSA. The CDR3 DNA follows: TGTGCCAGCAGCCCCGGGACAGGTATTACCTACGAGCAGTACTTC. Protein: CASSPGTGITYEQYF.

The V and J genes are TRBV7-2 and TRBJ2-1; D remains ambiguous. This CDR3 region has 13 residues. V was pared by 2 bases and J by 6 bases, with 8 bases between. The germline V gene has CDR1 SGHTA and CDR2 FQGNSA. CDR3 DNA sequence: TGTGCCAGCAGCTTATTCCACTCCAATGAGCAGTTCTTC. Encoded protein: CASSLFHSNEQFF.

CDR3 amino acids: CSVLGQGAIGELFF. DNA for the CDR3: TGCAGCGTTTTGGGACAGGGGGCGATCGGGGAGCTGTTTTTT. V usage is TRBV29-1 and J usage is TRBJ2-2; 12 bases fit TRBD1. Losses at the gene ends were 5 bases for V and 7 bases for J; bases not matched to a gene: 5. In germline, CDR1 is SQVTM, CDR2 ANQGSEA. The CDR3 has 14 residues.

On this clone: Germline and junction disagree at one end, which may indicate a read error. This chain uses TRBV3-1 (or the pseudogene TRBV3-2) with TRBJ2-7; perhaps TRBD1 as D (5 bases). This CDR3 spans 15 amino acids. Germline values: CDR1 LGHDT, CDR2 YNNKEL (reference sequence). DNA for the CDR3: TGTGCCAGCAGTCAAGCCTCAGGGTTAGGGTACGAGCAGTACTTC. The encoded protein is CASSQASGLGYEQYF.

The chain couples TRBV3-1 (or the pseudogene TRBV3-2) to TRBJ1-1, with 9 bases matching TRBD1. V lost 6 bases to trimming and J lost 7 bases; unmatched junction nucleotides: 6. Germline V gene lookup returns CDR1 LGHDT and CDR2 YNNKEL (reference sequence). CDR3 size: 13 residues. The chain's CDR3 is CASSRRDRDEAFF. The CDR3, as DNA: TGTGCCAGCAGTCGCCGGGACAGGGATGAAGCTTTCTTT.

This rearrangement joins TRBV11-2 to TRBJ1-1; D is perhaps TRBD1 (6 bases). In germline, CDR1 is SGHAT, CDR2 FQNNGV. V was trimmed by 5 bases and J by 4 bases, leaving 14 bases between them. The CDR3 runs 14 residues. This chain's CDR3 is CASSPQDSSTEAFF. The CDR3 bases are TGTGCCAGCAGCCCCCAGGACAGCTCCACTGAAGCTTTCTTT.

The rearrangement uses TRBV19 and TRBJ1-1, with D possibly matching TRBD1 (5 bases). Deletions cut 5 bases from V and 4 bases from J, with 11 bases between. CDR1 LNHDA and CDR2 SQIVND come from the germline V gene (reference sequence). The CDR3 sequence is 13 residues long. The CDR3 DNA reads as TGTGCCAGTAGTCACGGGGGGGGCACTGAAGCTTTCTTT. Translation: CASSHGGGTEAFF.

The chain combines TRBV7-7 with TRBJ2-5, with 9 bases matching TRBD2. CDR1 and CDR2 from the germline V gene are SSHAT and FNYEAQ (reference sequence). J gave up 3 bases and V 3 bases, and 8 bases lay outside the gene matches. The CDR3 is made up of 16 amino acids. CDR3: CASSLGLAGLKETQYF. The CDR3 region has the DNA TGTGCCAGCAGCTTGGGCCTAGCGGGATTAAAAGAGACCCAGTACTTC.

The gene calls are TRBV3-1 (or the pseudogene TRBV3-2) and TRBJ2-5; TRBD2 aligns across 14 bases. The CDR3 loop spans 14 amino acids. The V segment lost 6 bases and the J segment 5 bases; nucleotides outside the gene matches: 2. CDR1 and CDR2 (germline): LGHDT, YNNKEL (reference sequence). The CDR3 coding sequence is TGTGCCAGCAGGCGGACTAGCGGGAGGGAGACCCAGTACTTC. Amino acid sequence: CASRRTSGRETQYF.

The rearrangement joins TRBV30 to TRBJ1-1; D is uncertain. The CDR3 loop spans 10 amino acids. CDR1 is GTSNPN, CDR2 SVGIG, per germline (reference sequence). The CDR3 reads CAWEGERTFF. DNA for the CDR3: TGTGCTTGGGAGGGAGAAAGAACTTTCTTT.

This CDR3 is CASRKGQGNTGELFF. The DNA of the CDR3 is TGTGCCAGCAGAAAGGGACAGGGGAACACCGGGGAGCTGTTTTTT. The chain combines TRBV7-2 with TRBJ2-2, with TRBD1 matching over 9 bases. The ends lost 6 bases at V and 1 base at J; junction bases unmatched: 3. The germline V gene encodes CDR1 SGHTA and CDR2 FQGNSA. CDR3 size: 15 residues.